This T cell receptor (beta chain) emerged from a study of OX40 agonist ivuxolimab in advanced cancers. J gave up 9 bases and V 4 bases, and 3 bases lay outside the gene matches. The V gene's germline CDR1 is SGHRS and CDR2 YFSETQ. The CDR3 runs 14 residues. Assay: immunoSEQ multiplex PCR; the TCRdb copy retains only in-frame clones and omits some. The table lists under 65,000 clones, around 83% of them singletons. V and J are TRBV5-1 and TRBJ2-1, with 14 bases lining up with TRBD2. This sequence was found in an adult with an advanced solid tumor such as melanoma, head and neck, liver or kidney cancer. The material was CD4+ or CD8+ T cells sorted from blood, obtained in a trial of the OX40 agonist ivuxolimab. CDR3 amino acids: CASSPGTSGSEQFF. In DNA, the CDR3 is TGCGCCAGCAGCCCGGGGACTAGCGGGAGTGAGCAGTTCTTC.